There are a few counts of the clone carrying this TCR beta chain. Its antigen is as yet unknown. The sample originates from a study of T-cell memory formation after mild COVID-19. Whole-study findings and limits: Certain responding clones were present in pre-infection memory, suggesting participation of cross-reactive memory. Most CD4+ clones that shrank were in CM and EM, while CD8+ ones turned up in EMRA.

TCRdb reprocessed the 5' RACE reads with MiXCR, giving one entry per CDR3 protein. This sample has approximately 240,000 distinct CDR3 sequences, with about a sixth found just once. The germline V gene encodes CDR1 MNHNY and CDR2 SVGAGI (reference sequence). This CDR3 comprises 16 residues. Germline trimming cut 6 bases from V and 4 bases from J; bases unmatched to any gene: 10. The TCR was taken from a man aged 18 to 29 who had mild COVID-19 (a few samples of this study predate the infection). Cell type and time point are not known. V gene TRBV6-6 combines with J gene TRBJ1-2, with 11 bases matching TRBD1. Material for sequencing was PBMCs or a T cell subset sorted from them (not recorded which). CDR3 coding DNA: TGTGCCAGCAGCGGACAGGGGGCTTATATGACCTATGGCTACACCTTC. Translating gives CASSGQGAYMTYGYTF.